This entry features one TCR beta chain sequence. Then a second PCR, running about 7 to 11 cycles, was carried out with a sample-barcoded 5' primer and a J-beta primer mix. Via MiXCR, TCRdb re-called the 5' RACE reads, giving one row per CDR3 protein. The table shows roughly 1,800,000 distinct CDR3 sequences, with about 49% occurring only once. Germline V gives CDR1 MNHEY, CDR2 SVGEGT. The ends lost 6 bases at V and 4 bases at J; junction bases unmatched: 10. This CDR3 comprises 16 residues. The source of the sample is a study of blood T cells in healthy people across ages. Source material: blood. This TCR derives from a woman aged 35 to 49 in good health. This chain joins TRBV6-2 or TRBV6-3 and TRBJ2-1; 9 bases fit TRBD1. For the CDR3, the DNA is TGTGCCAGCAGAGAATCCGGGACAGGGAGTTACAATGAGCAGTTCTTC. Amino acids: CASRESGTGSYNEQFF.